This T cell receptor beta chain was found in a study of blood T cells in healthy people across ages. Study-wide points: Expanded clonotype changes were possibly confounded by unknown donor CMV status. In these data, TCR beta diversity tracked strongly with naive T cell percentage. Relative to aged donors, long-lived donors carried more naive CD4+ cells and displayed higher diversity.

Germline V gene lookup returns CDR1 MNHEY and CDR2 SMNVEV (reference sequence). Trimming removed 3 bases from V and 5 bases from J; junction bases left unmatched: 4. This CDR3 contains 14 residues. The table lists this clonotype with a few counts. Its specificity is unknown. Next came a second PCR, run for about 6 to 12 cycles, which used a sample-barcoded 5' primer along with a J-beta primer mix. Each CDR3 protein is one row after TCRdb ran MiXCR on the 5' RACE reads. The sample consists of about 1.6 million distinct CDR3 sequences, about 31% of them appearing once. The sequence derives from a woman in her 30s in good health. The sequencing input was blood. V and J are TRBV27 and TRBJ1-5; 7 bases map to TRBD1. Here the CDR3 DNA reads TGTGCCAGCAGTTTTGAAGGGGGCGATCAGCCCCAGCATTTT. It yields the protein CASSFEGGDQPQHF.